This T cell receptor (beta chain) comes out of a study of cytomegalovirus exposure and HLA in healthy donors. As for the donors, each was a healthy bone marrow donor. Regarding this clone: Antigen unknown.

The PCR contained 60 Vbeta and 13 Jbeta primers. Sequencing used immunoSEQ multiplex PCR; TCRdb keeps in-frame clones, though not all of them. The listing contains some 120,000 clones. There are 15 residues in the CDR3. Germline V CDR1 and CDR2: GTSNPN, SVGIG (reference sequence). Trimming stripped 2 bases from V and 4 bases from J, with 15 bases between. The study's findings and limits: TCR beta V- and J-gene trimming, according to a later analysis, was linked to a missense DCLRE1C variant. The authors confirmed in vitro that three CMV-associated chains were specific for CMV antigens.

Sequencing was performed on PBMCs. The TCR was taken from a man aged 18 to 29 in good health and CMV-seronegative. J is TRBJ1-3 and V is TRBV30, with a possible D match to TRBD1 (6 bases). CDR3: CAWSKKGEGGNTIYF. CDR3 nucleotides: TGTGCCTGGAGTAAGAAGGGGGAAGGGGGAAACACCATATATTTT.